The next 11 T cell receptor beta chains were all read from a single sample in a study of identical twins. MiXCR, run by TCRdb on the 5' RACE reads, gives a single entry per CDR3 protein. The data show 350,000 or so distinct CDR3 sequences, with approximately 8.8% seen just once and approximately 8.9% held by the top ten. Sequenced sample: naive T cells sorted from blood. Receptor source: a woman between 50 and 59 years old in good health.

This clonotype was detected many times. V and J are TRBV4-2 and TRBJ2-5; TRBD2 matches 8 bases. This CDR3 contains 16 residues. V lost 4 bases to trimming and J lost 4 bases; unmatched junction nucleotides: 11. The V gene's germline CDR1 is LGHNA and CDR2 YNFKEQ. This CDR3 reads CASSRRSGLGGETQYF. CDR3 in DNA: TGTGCCAGCAGCCGGCGGTCGGGACTAGGGGGAGAGACCCAGTACTTC.

A few counts support this clonotype. The rearrangement joins TRBV29-1 to TRBJ2-5; D uncertain. The ends were cut back, 3 bases at V and 2 bases at J, with 4 bases in the middle. This CDR3 has 11 amino acids. The germline CDR1 and CDR2 sequences are SQVTM and ANQGSEA. Here the CDR3 DNA reads TGCAGCGTTGAGCAGCAAGAGACCCAGTACTTC. This encodes CSVEQQETQYF.

This clonotype was recorded a few times. The CDR3 loop is CASSRDTTDTQYF. CDR3 coding DNA: TGTGCCAGCAGCAGGGACACCACAGATACGCAGTATTTT. The V call is TRBV6-6, the J call TRBJ2-3, with a tentative D call TRBD1 (6 bases). The CDR3 length is 13 residues. Deletions cut 6 bases from V and 2 bases from J, with 9 bases between. Germline V gene data show CDR1 as MNHNY and CDR2 as SVGAGI (reference sequence).

The table lists this clonotype with many counts. The rearrangement joins TRBV6-5 to TRBJ2-1; D possibly corresponds to TRBD2 (5 bases). This CDR3 has 16 amino acids. Looked up from germline, CDR1 is MNHEY and CDR2 is SVGAGI. The germline V and J ends were trimmed by 7 bases and 0 bases, with 16 bases remaining between them. The CDR3 is CASISRDGSSYNEQFF. The DNA for the CDR3 is TGTGCCAGCATATCTCGGGATGGGAGCTCCTACAATGAGCAGTTCTTC.

This clonotype was seen a handful of times. The V call is TRBV7-3, the J call TRBJ2-2; no reliable D call. This CDR3 comprises 16 residues. Germline V lookup: CDR1 SGHTA, CDR2 FQGTGA. Trimming shortened V by 5 bases and J by 7 bases, and 20 bases separated the two germline ends. Here the CDR3 DNA reads TGTGCCAGCAGCCCCGATAGGAGCCGGAGTGTCGGGGAGCTGTTTTTT. Translation gives CASSPDRSRSVGELFF.

This chain connects TRBV20-1 to TRBJ1-4; no clear D gene. The CDR3 loop spans 13 amino acids. Germline values: CDR1 DFQATT, CDR2 SNEGSKA (reference sequence). V was cut by 0 bases and J by 4 bases, with 6 bases left in between. CDR3 sequence: CSARDPLNEKLFF. The CDR3 DNA sequence: TGCAGTGCTAGAGATCCACTTAATGAAAAACTGTTTTTT.

Ten or more counts support this clonotype. V gene TRBV9 combines with J gene TRBJ1-1; D not resolved. This CDR3 region has 13 residues. Germline values: CDR1 SGDLS, CDR2 YYNGEE. The ends were cut back, 4 bases at V and 4 bases at J, with 11 bases in the middle. Here the CDR3 reads CASSFGGSTEAFF. CDR3 coding DNA: TGTGCCAGCAGCTTCGGTGGGAGCACTGAAGCTTTCTTT. Together with reference TRBV9 and TRBJ1-1, the CDR3 gives the full variable domain: DSGVTQTPKHLITATGQRVTLRCSPRSGDLSVYWYQQSLDQGLQFLIQYYNGEERAKGNILERFSAQQFPDLHSELNLSSLELGDSALYFCASSFGGSTEAFFGQGTRLTVV.

Written as DNA, the CDR3 is TGTGCCAGCAGTTCCACCGACGGGACAGTCTACAATGAGCAGTTCTTC. This translates into CASSSTDGTVYNEQFF. This chain uses TRBV6-5 with TRBJ2-1; 7 nucleotides align to TRBD1. The CDR3 totals 16 residues. The V segment lost 4 bases and the J segment 3 bases; nucleotides outside the gene matches: 9. Germline V gene data show CDR1 as MNHEY and CDR2 as SVGAGI.

This sequence joins TRBV23-1 and TRBJ2-3; the D gene could be TRBD1 or TRBD2 (5 bases each). TRBV23-1 belongs to the ORF category, with a function that is uncertain. The CDR3 has 15 amino acids. Deletions cut 0 bases from V and 0 bases from J, with 7 bases between. The CDR3 bases are TGCGCCAGCAGTCAATCCGGGACCAGCACAGATACGCAGTATTTT. Translating it yields CASSQSGTSTDTQYF.

This clonotype showed up many times. The CDR3 here is CASANYGENQPQHF. CDR3 coding DNA: TGTGCCAGCGCCAATTATGGGGAGAATCAGCCCCAGCATTTT. The gene calls are TRBV12-3 or TRBV12-4 and TRBJ1-5; D is uncertain. Deletions cut 8 bases from V and 4 bases from J, with 15 bases between. The CDR3 runs 14 residues.

In this sample, this clonotype turned up a few times. The gene calls are TRBV6-5 and TRBJ2-2; D gene unclear. The CDR3 contains 14 residues. Trimming removed 0 bases from V and 4 bases from J, with 6 bases in between. From germline, CDR1 is MNHEY and CDR2 SVGAGI. CDR3 sequence reads: CASSYSDVTGELFF. The CDR3 nucleotides are TGTGCCAGCAGTTACTCGGACGTCACCGGGGAGCTGTTTTTT.